Within the sample, the clone carrying this T cell receptor (beta chain) is medium-sized. The antigen is unknown. Other DNA variants within this sample encode the same CDR3. TCRdb's copy holds only in-frame clones and misses some; the assay was immunoSEQ multiplex PCR. The sample lists roughly 60,000 clones; approximately 84% were seen once. This record belongs to a study of OX40 agonist ivuxolimab in advanced cancers. Study-wide context: Of the patients, three showed partial responses, one with hepatocellular carcinoma and two with cutaneous melanoma. Study observations and caveats: Some nonresponders likewise displayed low normalized T-cell clonal expansion. Partial responders at 0.1-3.0 mg/kg had among the lowest clonal expansion.

CDR3 length: 10 amino acids. Germline V gene sequence: CDR1 SQVTM, CDR2 ANQGSEA. Trimming removed 3 bases from V and 8 bases from J, with 7 bases in between. V and J are TRBV29-1 and TRBJ1-2; D not certain. This material consisted of CD4+ or CD8+ T cells sorted from blood, taken in a trial of the OX40 agonist ivuxolimab. The receptor comes from an adult with an advanced solid tumor such as melanoma, head and neck, liver or kidney cancer. CDR3 nucleotide sequence: TGCAGCGTTGAGACCGGGGGCTACACCTTC. Its translation: CSVETGGYTF.